These T cell receptor beta chains were read from a single sample in a study of glioma-infiltrating T cells after dendritic cell vaccination. Libraries were prepared by immunoSEQ multiplex PCR; TCRdb keeps only in-frame clonotypes and omits some of them. The sample records 80,000 to 100,000 clones, approximately 80% being singletons. The specimen comprised blood, sampled before dendritic cell vaccination. The origin of the receptors is a human donor with glioblastoma. Both conserved end residues are part of each CDR3. The D gene is left open where the match is weak. Size is omitted from some rows. Given values are once, few, many or a class for expanded clones.

few	12	TRBV18	-	TRBJ1-3	TGTGCCAGCTCAGACCAGGAAAACACCATATATTTT	CASSDQENTIYF
-	14	TRBV30	-	TRBJ1-3	TGTGCCTGGAGCCCACTCAACTCTGGAAACACCATATATTTT	CAWSPLNSGNTIYF
-	13	TRBV5-1	TRBD1	TRBJ1-2	TGCGCCAGCACCTTGACAGGGTCGAATGGCTACACCTTC	CASTLTGSNGYTF
-	12	TRBV5-1	-	TRBJ2-5	TGCGCCAGCAGCTTGGCGGGTGAGACCCAGTACTTC	CASSLAGETQYF
-	15	TRBV18	-	TRBJ1-3	TGTGCCAGCTCACCCAACCAGGGGTCTGGAAACACCATATATTTT	CASSPNQGSGNTIYF
-	16	TRBV5-1	-	TRBJ1-1	TGCGCCAGCAGCTTGGGTCGGAGTAGGATGAACACTGAAGCTTTCTTT	CASSLGRSRMNTEAFF
-	15	TRBV18	-	TRBJ2-5	TGTGCCAGCTCACCACCATCCAGGGACCAAGAGACCCAGTACTTC	CASSPPSRDQETQYF
few	16	TRBV19	TRBD1	TRBJ1-2	TGTGCCAGTAGTAAAGCCTTTACCGGGACAGGGGGCGGCTACACCTTC	CASSKAFTGTGGGYTF
-	17	TRBV5-1	TRBD2	TRBJ2-7	TGCGCCAGCAGCACCCGTACTAGCGGGGGGGCCTCCTACGAGCAGTACTTC	CASSTRTSGGASYEQYF
-	15	TRBV5-6	TRBD1	TRBJ2-7	TGTGCCAGCAGTAAACGGACAGGGGTACAGTGGGAGCAGTACTTC	CASSKRTGVQWEQYF
-	14	TRBV10-3	-	TRBJ2-7	TGTGCCATCAGTGAGTCGTACAGGGTGGGCGAGCAGTACTTC	CAISESYRVGEQYF
-	14	TRBV19	-	TRBJ2-2	TGTGCCAGTAGTATGGGGGGAACCGCCGGGGAGCTGTTTTTT	CASSMGGTAGELFF
-	13	TRBV28	-	TRBJ1-2	TGTGCCAGCAGTTTTTTCGGGGTCTTTGGCTACACCTTC	CASSFFGVFGYTF
once	14	TRBV6-1	TRBD1	TRBJ1-5	TGTGCCAGCAGTGTGACAGGGGTCGGGCAGCCCCAGCATTTT	CASSVTGVGQPQHF
-	13	TRBV6-6	-	TRBJ1-6	TGTGCCAGCAGTTATGGGCAGAATTCACCCCTCCACTTT	CASSYGQNSPLHF
-	14	TRBV7-3	-	TRBJ2-5	TGTGCCAGCAGCTTAGGGGGGGCTGGAGAGACCCAGTACTTC	CASSLGGAGETQYF
few	14	TRBV6-5	-	TRBJ1-5	TGTGCCAGCATTGGGGGAGGGAGCAATCAGCCCCAGCATTTT	CASIGGGSNQPQHF
-	13	TRBV5-6	TRBD1	TRBJ1-2	TGTGCCAGCAGCCGGGGTCAGGGGGATGGCTACACCTTC	CASSRGQGDGYTF
-	12	TRBV28	-	TRBJ1-2	TGTGCCAGCAGTTTTCGGTACTATGGCTACACCTTC	CASSFRYYGYTF
-	16	TRBV4-2	TRBD2	TRBJ2-7	TGTGCCAGCAGCCAAGATAGGCTAGCGGGAGTGGGCGAGCAGTACTTC	CASSQDRLAGVGEQYF
-	15	TRBV7-3	TRBD1	TRBJ1-4	TGTGCCAGCAGCCCGAGGACAGGCTGCCGGGCCAGACTGTTTTTT	CASSPRTGCRARLFF